This T cell receptor beta chain was identified during a study of cytomegalovirus exposure and HLA in healthy donors. Germline CDR1 MRHNA, CDR2 SNTAGT. CDR3 length equals 18 residues. Germline trimming cut 11 bases from V and 2 bases from J; bases unmatched to any gene: 14. The method was immunoSEQ multiplex PCR; TCRdb's version includes in-frame clones alone and lacks a portion of them. The data hold some 49,000 clones, with 92% observed a single time. The V gene is TRBV6-4, the J gene TRBJ2-1; 14 bases are shared with TRBD2. The material sequenced was PBMCs. The clonotype originates from a man aged 18 to 35 in good health and CMV-seronegative. The CDR3 spells CAGTEGLAGVWAYNEQFF. CDR3 nucleotides: TGTGCCGGGACAGAGGGACTAGCGGGAGTATGGGCCTACAATGAGCAGTTCTTC.